This entry concerns a single T cell receptor beta chain. Original data processing: Estimation of nucleated cell counts relied on the amplification of reference gene primers. Produced via immunoSEQ multiplex PCR; TCRdb's table is partial and in-frame only. D and trimming come from the DNA, and the V and J calls and clone size come from that table. This sample yields 120,000 to 150,000 clones, of which around 82% are seen a single time; about 4% belongs to the top ten. The sample comes from a study of blood T cell repertoires in COVID-19. Study-level information: Before being deemed recovered, Cohort 3 donors had two negative PCRs, clearance, or symptom resolution. From T cells, B-cell-depleted T cells, or PBMCs came the material, which was cDNA or gDNA.

The CDR3 covers 13 residues. Per germline, CDR1 SNHLY and CDR2 FYNNEI. V was cut by 6 bases and J by 0 bases, with 6 bases left in between. The clonotype was recovered from a man over 45 in a cohort exposed to, infected with or recovered from COVID-19 (not recorded which). V is TRBV2 and J is TRBJ1-3; D not resolved. The sequencing sample was made of PBMCs or T cells enriched from blood (not recorded which). The CDR3 sequence is CASSPGSGNTIYF. The CDR3 bases are TGTGCCAGCAGCCCGGGCTCTGGAAACACCATATATTTT.